Sequencing of this T cell receptor (beta chain) was carried out in a study of response to subunit inactivated influenza vaccine. Regarding the study as a whole: The authors offered the suggestion that each seasonal influenza vaccination recruits few new T cells.

Germline V gene lookup returns CDR1 SGHNT and CDR2 YYREEE (reference sequence). Trimming took 0 bases from V and 4 from J; bases not matched to a gene: 12. CDR3 length equals 19 residues. This clonotype was seen ten or more times. The antigen is unknown. MiXCR, applied by TCRdb to the RT-PCR reads, yields one record per CDR3 protein. The sample lists around 570,000 distinct CDR3 sequences, about 8% occurring once. The V call is TRBV5-4, the J call TRBJ2-6; 8 nucleotides align to TRBD2. The source is a man aged 45 to 70 who received an inactivated influenza vaccine. The sequencing used PBMCs from blood, collected about 23 months after vaccination. DNA of the CDR3: TGTGCCAGCAGCTTGGGGCCCTTAGCGGGAAGGCCCGGGGCCAACGTCCTGACTTTC. Translation: CASSLGPLAGRPGANVLTF.